The present TCR beta chain was sequenced within a study of blood T cell repertoires in COVID-19. The wider study: The cDNA or gDNA used as material had been derived from T cells, B-cell-depleted T cells, or PBMCs.

Germline V gene lookup returns CDR1 SEHNR and CDR2 FQNEAQ (reference sequence). This CDR3 spans 17 amino acids. Deletions cut 5 bases from V and 4 bases from J, with 23 bases between. The method was immunoSEQ multiplex PCR; TCRdb's version includes in-frame clones alone and lacks a portion of them. Of around 130,000 clones listed, approximately 84% are singletons. The V gene is TRBV7-9, the J gene TRBJ1-2, with D maybe TRBD1 (6 bases). The source is a woman aged 45-65 years who had recovered from COVID-19. The sequenced sample was peripheral blood. CDR3 sequence (DNA): TGTGCCAGCAGCCCAGGAGGTGCGGGGGGCGCGGGCTATGGCTACACCTTC. Translated: CASSPGGAGGAGYGYTF. The variable domain in full, completed from reference TRBV7-9 and TRBJ1-2, reads DTGVSQNPRHKITKRGQNVTFRCDPISEHNRLYWYRQTLGQGPEFLTYFQNEAQLEKSRLLSDRFSAERPKGSFSTLEIQRTEQGDSAMYLCASSPGGAGGAGYGYTFGSGTRLTVV.